A single sample gave rise to the 28 T cell receptor beta chains below, sequenced in a study of CD8 T cells in Susac syndrome. With random hexamers, 0.5 to 1 ug RNA was reverse transcribed. TCRdb fed the immunoSEQ multiplex PCR reads into MiXCR, producing one record per CDR3 protein. Of roughly 220,000 distinct CDR3 sequences listed, 94% are singletons. Material: CD4+ T cells from PBMCs. The source of these receptors is a human donor with Susac syndrome.

This rearrangement joins TRBV12-3 or TRBV12-4 to TRBJ1-5; D is uncertain. The CDR3 contains 14 residues. The V end lost 1 base, the J end lost 5 bases, and 9 bases lay between the germline ends. CDR3 region: CASSLDRVDQPQHF. In nucleotides, the CDR3 is TGTGCCAGCAGTTTAGACAGAGTCGATCAGCCCCAGCATTTT.

This sequence joins TRBV5-1 and TRBJ2-1; D call uncertain. The CDR3 sequence is 12 residues long. The germline V and J ends were trimmed by 4 bases and 9 bases, with 11 bases remaining between them. The germline CDR1 and CDR2 sequences are SGHRS and YFSETQ. CDR3 sequence (DNA): TGCGCCAGCAGCCTAGGATTCGGTGAGCAGTTCTTC. It translates to CASSLGFGEQFF.

This rearrangement joins TRBV20-1 to TRBJ1-4; D not certain. The germline V and J ends were trimmed by 1 base and 4 bases, with 10 bases remaining between them. This CDR3 spans 14 amino acids. Germline V lookup: CDR1 DFQATT, CDR2 SNEGSKA (reference sequence). The CDR3 nucleotides read TGCAGTGCTAGAGTCGACGGATTTAATGAAAAACTGTTTTTT. Translation gives CSARVDGFNEKLFF.

The CDR3: CAWSTDQNTEAFF. The CDR3 DNA reads as TGTGCCTGGAGTACCGACCAGAACACTGAAGCTTTCTTT. This chain links TRBV30 with TRBJ1-1; no reliable D call. From germline, CDR1 is GTSNPN and CDR2 SVGIG (reference sequence). The CDR3 contains 13 residues. V was trimmed by 2 bases and J by 1 base, leaving 8 bases between them.

V gene TRBV20-1 combines with J gene TRBJ2-5; 8 bases line up with TRBD1. CDR3 length equals 15 residues. The junction had 12 bases not matched to a gene; V was cut back by 4 bases and J by 5 bases. Germline-derived CDR1 and CDR2 are DFQATT and SNEGSKA (reference sequence). CDR3 sequence reads: CSANYLDREGETQYF. CDR3 bases: TGCAGTGCTAACTACCTGGACAGGGAAGGGGAGACCCAGTACTTC.

V usage is TRBV5-4 and J usage is TRBJ2-2; D unclear. Looked up from germline, CDR1 is SGHNT and CDR2 is YYREEE (reference sequence). The CDR3 sequence is 15 residues long. V gave up 4 bases and J gave up 1 base, with 11 bases separating them. The CDR3 DNA reads TGTGCCAGCAGCCCGCGCCAGGAGAACACCGGGGAGCTGTTTTTT. Translation gives CASSPRQENTGELFF.

This chain connects TRBV14 to TRBJ1-2, with D hard to call. The V gene's germline CDR1 is SGHDN and CDR2 FVKESK. The CDR3 has 14 residues. The V end lost 5 bases, the J end lost 8 bases, and 18 bases lay between the germline ends. The DNA of the CDR3 is TGTGCCAGCAGCGAGCGGACGGTGGGATTAGGCTACACCTTC. Protein sequence: CASSERTVGLGYTF. The full variable domain, rest sourced from reference TRBV14 and TRBJ1-2, is EAGVTQFPSHSVIEKGQTVTLRCDPISGHDNLYWYRRVMGKEIKFLLHFVKESKQDESGMPNNRFLAERTGGTYSTLKVQPAELEDSGVYFCASSERTVGLGYTFGSGTRLTVV.

The rearrangement joins TRBV21-1 to TRBJ1-2. TRBV21-1 is given as a pseudogene. The CDR3 has 12 amino acids. The CDR3 region is CARKDLWHGYTF. In nucleotides, the CDR3 is TGTGCCAGAAAGGACCTCTGGCACGGCTACACCTTC.

The V gene is TRBV11-1, the J gene TRBJ2-3; 7 bases agree with TRBD1. Germline CDR1 and CDR2: SGHAT and FQDESV (reference sequence). The CDR3 consists of 16 residues. Trimming took 2 bases from V and 5 from J; bases not matched to a gene: 10. This CDR3 reads CASSLIPTGSIDTQYF. CDR3 DNA sequence: TGTGCCAGCAGCTTAATCCCGACAGGGAGTATAGATACGCAGTATTTT. The variable domain in full, with the rest retrieved from reference TRBV11-1 and TRBJ2-3, is EAEVAQSPRYKITEKSQAVAFWCDPISGHATLYWYRQILGQGPELLVQFQDESVVDDSQLPKDRFSAERLKGVDSTLKIQPAELGDSAMYLCASSLIPTGSIDTQYFGPGTRLTVL.

The rearrangement links TRBV7-3 to TRBJ2-1; D is undetermined. Germline lookup yields CDR1 SGHTA and CDR2 FQGTGA. V was clipped by 2 bases and J by 8 bases, with 13 bases between them. The CDR3 contains 14 residues. The DNA of the CDR3 is TGTGCCAGCAGCTTAGGATACGGATCGGATGAGCAGTTCTTC. It translates to CASSLGYGSDEQFF.

This chain connects TRBV3-1 to TRBJ2-1; 11 nucleotides agree with TRBD2. Germline assignment: CDR1 LGHDT and CDR2 YNNKEL (reference sequence). V gave up 4 bases and J gave up 7 bases; unmatched junction bases: 9. CDR3 length: 16 amino acids. Here the CDR3 DNA reads TGTGCCAGCAGCCGAAGGACTAGCGGGCTACTGAATGAGCAGTTCTTC. Encoded protein: CASSRRTSGLLNEQFF.

This chain uses TRBV5-4 with TRBJ1-2; TRBD1 aligns across 7 bases. The CDR3 has 13 amino acids. V was clipped by 0 bases and J by 13 bases; unmatched bases: 9. Germline loops: CDR1 SGHNT, CDR2 YYREEE (reference sequence). In DNA, the CDR3 is TGTGCCAGCAGCTTGGAAACAGGGGAGGAAGGCACCTTC. It is translated as CASSLETGEEGTF.

The chain joins TRBV30 to TRBJ2-1, with 8 bases that match TRBD2. CDR1 GTSNPN and CDR2 SVGIG come from the germline V gene (reference sequence). Unmatched junction bases numbered 11, after V lost 1 base and J lost 6 bases. This CDR3 contains 16 residues. In DNA, the CDR3 is TGTGCCTGGAGTGGAAGTCGGCGGGGGGCGGGCAATGAGCAGTTCTTC. Its translation: CAWSGSRRGAGNEQFF.

This chain links TRBV6-5 with TRBJ1-2; 7 nucleotides align to TRBD1. CDR1 and CDR2 (germline): MNHEY, SVGAGI. The V and J ends lost 0 bases and 4 bases, in that order; junction bases with no gene match: 2. The CDR3 loop spans 14 amino acids. The CDR3 bases are TGTGCCAGCAGTTACTCGGGACAGCCCTATGGCTACACCTTC. This sequence encodes CASSYSGQPYGYTF.

The V and J genes are TRBV20-1 and TRBJ2-2, with 7 bases matching TRBD2. CDR3 size: 14 residues. The germline gives CDR1 DFQATT, CDR2 SNEGSKA (reference sequence). The trim removed 2 bases at V and 5 bases at J, leaving 5 bases unmatched. The CDR3 region is CSARRASGTGELFF. The CDR3 DNA is TGCAGTGCTAGACGCGCTAGCGGAACCGGGGAGCTGTTTTTT.

CDR3 coding DNA: TGCGCCAGTGACACTAACCCGGGACAGGGCAACTATGGCTACACCTTC. This gives the protein CASDTNPGQGNYGYTF. The V gene is TRBV5-1, the J gene TRBJ1-2; 9 nucleotides match TRBD1. Germline V gene data show CDR1 as SGHRS and CDR2 as YFSETQ. V was clipped by 8 bases and J by 2 bases; unmatched bases: 13. The CDR3 is 16 amino acids.

This clonotype came up once. The chain uses TRBV20-1 and TRBJ2-6, with TRBD1 matching over 8 bases. CDR3 length: 17 residues. CDR1 is DFQATT, CDR2 SNEGSKA, per germline (reference sequence). Trimming removed 4 bases from V and 0 bases from J; junction bases left unmatched: 8. The CDR3 DNA follows: TGCAGTGCTAATCCGACAGGGGCCCTCTCTGGGGCCAACGTCCTGACTTTC. It encodes CSANPTGALSGANVLTF.

The chain uses TRBV30 and TRBJ1-2, with D possibly TRBD1 on 5 matching bases. The length of the CDR3 is 13 residues. Germline CDR1 GTSNPN, CDR2 SVGIG (reference sequence). V dropped 2 bases and J dropped 4 bases, with 11 bases sitting between them. CDR3 in amino acids: CAWSPFGGYGYTF. The CDR3 bases are TGTGCCTGGAGTCCATTCGGGGGCTATGGCTACACCTTC.

This chain uses TRBV19 with TRBJ1-6; TRBD1 is a possible D gene (6 bases). CDR1 is LNHDA, CDR2 SQIVND, per germline (reference sequence). The CDR3 has 15 amino acids. V was shortened by 5 bases and J by 6 bases, with 14 bases between the two germline ends. CDR3 sequence: CASSASTGANSPLHF. CDR3 bases: TGTGCCAGTAGTGCCTCGACAGGTGCTAATTCACCCCTCCACTTT.

J is TRBJ2-7 and V is TRBV7-9; 7 nucleotides agree with TRBD2. Looked up from germline, CDR1 is SEHNR and CDR2 is FQNEAQ (reference sequence). The CDR3 sequence is 13 residues long. J lost 2 bases, V lost 8 bases, and 6 bases had no gene match. CDR3 nucleotides: TGTGCCAGCGCGGGGGACGGGACCTACGAGCAGTACTTC. Translated: CASAGDGTYEQYF. The full variable domain, its missing parts supplied by reference TRBV7-9 and TRBJ2-7, is DTGVSQNPRHKITKRGQNVTFRCDPISEHNRLYWYRQTLGQGPEFLTYFQNEAQLEKSRLLSDRFSAERPKGSFSTLEIQRTEQGDSAMYLCASAGDGTYEQYFGPGTRLTVT.

The chain links TRBV12-3 or TRBV12-4 to TRBJ1-4, with D unclear. The CDR3 consists of 13 residues. V shed 5 bases and J shed 6 bases, with 10 bases lying between them. In nucleotides, the CDR3 is TGTGCCAGCAGTCTGGCTATGCATGAAAAACTGTTTTTT. Translating it yields CASSLAMHEKLFF.

This chain links TRBV12-3 or TRBV12-4 with TRBJ2-5; D is possibly TRBD2 (6 bases). V gave up 4 bases and J gave up 4 bases, with 16 bases separating them. This CDR3 has 15 residues. CDR3 sequence reads: CASSSRRVVRETQYF. CDR3 coding DNA: TGTGCCAGCAGTTCGCGGAGGGTGGTGCGAGAGACCCAGTACTTC.

This chain links TRBV20-1 with TRBJ2-5; 9 positions agree with TRBD1. There are 13 residues in the CDR3. From germline, CDR1 is DFQATT and CDR2 SNEGSKA (reference sequence). V gave up 5 bases and J gave up 2 bases; unmatched junction bases: 3. The CDR3 DNA reads TGCAGTGCTTCCGGGACAGGGCAAGAGACCCAGTACTTC. Its translation is CSASGTGQETQYF.

This CDR3 is CSVRAGDTDTQYF. The CDR3 DNA is TGCAGCGTCCGAGCGGGGGATACAGATACGCAGTATTTT. The chain carries TRBV29-1 and TRBJ2-3; 8 bases line up with TRBD2. The junction had 5 bases not matched to a gene; V was cut back by 6 bases and J by 3 bases. The germline V gene encodes CDR1 SQVTM and CDR2 ANQGSEA. The CDR3 sequence is 13 residues long.

The V call is TRBV30, the J call TRBJ2-1; D is unclear. This CDR3 spans 13 amino acids. Germline CDR1 GTSNPN, CDR2 SVGIG (reference sequence). V shed 1 base and J shed 11 bases, with 15 bases lying between them. CDR3 protein: CAWSGRGLIQQFF. Written as DNA, the CDR3 is TGTGCCTGGAGTGGACGAGGCCTCATTCAGCAGTTCTTC.

V usage is TRBV6-1 and J usage is TRBJ2-1, with TRBD1 identical over 7 bases. CDR1 and CDR2 (germline): MNHNS, SASEGT. The CDR3 runs 14 residues. Trimming removed 6 bases from V and 0 bases from J; junction bases left unmatched: 2. In DNA, the CDR3 is TGTGCCAGCAGGACAGGGTCCTCCTACAATGAGCAGTTCTTC. Residues: CASRTGSSYNEQFF.

The chain recombines TRBV27 with TRBJ1-2; D not certain. The germline V gene has CDR1 MNHEY and CDR2 SMNVEV (reference sequence). CDR3 length equals 15 residues. V lost 5 bases and J 1 base, leaving 14 bases between the germline ends. The CDR3 here is CASSPKGGLNYGYTF. CDR3 coding DNA: TGTGCCAGCAGTCCCAAGGGCGGTCTTAACTATGGCTACACCTTC.

The CDR3 protein is CASSLGGGEAFF. CDR3 bases: TGTGCCAGCAGCTTAGGGGGGGGTGAAGCTTTCTTT. J is TRBJ1-1 and V is TRBV7-9, with a weak D call TRBD1 (5 bases). Germline V lookup: CDR1 SEHNR, CDR2 FQNEAQ (reference sequence). Deletions cut 1 base from V and 7 bases from J, with 7 bases between. The length of the CDR3 is 12 residues.